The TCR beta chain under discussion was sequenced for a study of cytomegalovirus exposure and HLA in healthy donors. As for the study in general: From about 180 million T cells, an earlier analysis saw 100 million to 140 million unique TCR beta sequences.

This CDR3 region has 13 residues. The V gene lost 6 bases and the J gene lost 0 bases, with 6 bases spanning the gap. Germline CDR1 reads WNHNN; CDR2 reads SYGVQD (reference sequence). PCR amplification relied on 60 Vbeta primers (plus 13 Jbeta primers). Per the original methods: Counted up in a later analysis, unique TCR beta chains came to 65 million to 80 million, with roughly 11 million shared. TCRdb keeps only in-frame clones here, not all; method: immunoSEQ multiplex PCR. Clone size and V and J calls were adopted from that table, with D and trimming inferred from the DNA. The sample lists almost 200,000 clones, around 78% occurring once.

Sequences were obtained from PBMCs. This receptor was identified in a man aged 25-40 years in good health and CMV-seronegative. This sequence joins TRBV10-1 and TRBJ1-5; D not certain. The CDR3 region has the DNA TGCGCCAGCAGCGACAATAGCAATCAGCCCCAGCATTTT. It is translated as CASSDNSNQPQHF.